A selection of T cell receptor beta chains follows, all from one sample in a study of T cell repertoires in cytomegalovirus infection. From the reads, TCRdb called clonotypes with MiXCR, one entry per CDR3 protein. Found here are some 350,000 distinct CDR3 sequences, about 34% of them singletons; the top ten hold around an eighth. Their antigens remain unidentified. The sequenced sample was cultured PBMCs, obtained from culture after CMV antigen stimulation. The receptors were gathered from a human donor in good health (CMV status not recorded). Some clones in this sample may be carry-over from other donors' samples. Both conserved end residues are part of each CDR3. The D gene is left open where the match is weak. Only some rows state a clone size, as once, few, many or a class for expanded clones.

j_call: TRBJ1-6
clone_size: .
d_call: .
v_call: TRBV7-9
cdr3_nt: TGTGCCAGCAGCCCTTTAGGGAATTCACCCCTCCACTTT
cdr3_aa: CASSPLGNSPLHF

j_call: TRBJ2-6
clone_size: many
d_call: TRBD1
v_call: TRBV12-3/TRBV12-4
cdr3_nt: TGTGCCAGCAGTTTCTTGGGGACAGTCCTTTCGGGGGCCAACGTCCTGACTTTC
cdr3_aa: CASSFLGTVLSGANVLTF

j_call: TRBJ2-7
clone_size: many
d_call: .
v_call: TRBV6-2/TRBV6-3
cdr3_nt: TGTGCCAGCAGTTACTCCTTTGGCGGGAAAACCTACGAGCAGTACTTC
cdr3_aa: CASSYSFGGKTYEQYF

j_call: TRBJ1-5
clone_size: .
d_call: TRBD1
v_call: TRBV24-1
cdr3_nt: TGTGCCACCAGTGCCGACAGGGGCAATCAGCCCCAGCATTTT
cdr3_aa: CATSADRGNQPQHF

j_call: TRBJ1-5
clone_size: .
d_call: .
v_call: TRBV4-1
cdr3_nt: TGCGCCAGCAGCCAAGGAGGGCAGGGCAATCAGCCCCAGCATTTT
cdr3_aa: CASSQGGQGNQPQHF

j_call: TRBJ2-7
clone_size: .
d_call: .
v_call: TRBV7-9
cdr3_nt: TGTGCCAGCAGCCCCATCGGGGTCGAGCAGTACTTC
cdr3_aa: CASSPIGVEQYF

j_call: TRBJ2-1
clone_size: .
d_call: TRBD2
v_call: TRBV6-5
cdr3_nt: TGTGCCAGCCGCCTTACAGGACTAGCGGGATGGGAGCAGTTCTTC
cdr3_aa: CASRLTGLAGWEQFF

j_call: TRBJ2-3
clone_size: .
d_call: .
v_call: TRBV28
cdr3_nt: TGTGCCAGCAGTTTAAAGTTAGCATCAGATACGCAGTATTTT
cdr3_aa: CASSLKLASDTQYF

j_call: TRBJ1-1
clone_size: few
d_call: .
v_call: TRBV9
cdr3_nt: TGTGCCAGCAGCGTATTGTCAGGCACTGAAGCTTTCTTT
cdr3_aa: CASSVLSGTEAFF

j_call: TRBJ1-1
clone_size: .
d_call: .
v_call: TRBV7-9
cdr3_nt: TGTGCCAGCAGCTTAGGCAGGGAAAGCACTGAAGCTTTCTTT
cdr3_aa: CASSLGRESTEAFF

j_call: TRBJ1-4
clone_size: few
d_call: TRBD1
v_call: TRBV19
cdr3_nt: TGTGCCAGTCGGACAGGGGTAGGCGAAAAACTGTTTTTT
cdr3_aa: CASRTGVGEKLFF

j_call: TRBJ1-5
clone_size: once
d_call: .
v_call: TRBV10-3
cdr3_nt: TGTGCCATCAGTGATGCGGGGTATCAGCCCCAGCATTTT
cdr3_aa: CAISDAGYQPQHF

j_call: TRBJ2-2
clone_size: .
d_call: TRBD2
v_call: TRBV19
cdr3_nt: TGTGCCAGTAGTAGCCTAGCGGGATACACCGGGGAGCTGTTTTTT
cdr3_aa: CASSSLAGYTGELFF

j_call: TRBJ1-2
clone_size: .
d_call: .
v_call: TRBV6-8
cdr3_nt: TGTGCCAGCAGTTACACGTCCCGAAACTATGGCTACACCTTC
cdr3_aa: CASSYTSRNYGYTF

j_call: TRBJ2-5
clone_size: few
d_call: TRBD2
v_call: TRBV10-3
cdr3_nt: TGTGCCATCAGTGCCGTTGGGCTAGCGGGCGATCAGTACTTC
cdr3_aa: CAISAVGLAGDQYF

j_call: TRBJ2-7
clone_size: few
d_call: .
v_call: TRBV7-2
cdr3_nt: TGTGCCAGCAGCTTACGGAGCGGGTTAACTATTCCCTACGAGCAGTACTTC
cdr3_aa: CASSLRSGLTIPYEQYF